This T cell receptor (beta chain) was captured by sequencing in a study of T cell changes during pregnancy in multiple sclerosis. This CDR3 comprises 13 residues. Trimming took off 1 base at V and 4 bases at J, with 9 bases between the two ends. Germline V gives CDR1 SGHRS, CDR2 YFSETQ. Measured with immunoSEQ multiplex PCR; TCRdb has only the in-frame clones, and not every one. The sample contains approximately 90,000 clones, approximately 89% of which appear only once. This receptor was obtained from a female donor with multiple sclerosis, enrolled in a pregnancy study. This specimen was peripheral blood, taken in the first trimester of pregnancy. The chain links TRBV5-1 to TRBJ2-7; D perhaps matches TRBD1 (6 bases). Written as DNA, the CDR3 is TGCGCCAGCAGCTTGACAGGACAGTACGAGCAGTACTTC. Its protein is CASSLTGQYEQYF.